The 20 T cell receptor beta chains below come from one sample, sequenced in a study of cytomegalovirus exposure and HLA in healthy donors. This PCR relied on a set of 60 Vbeta primers and 13 Jbeta primers. Data came from immunoSEQ multiplex PCR; TCRdb stores just in-frame clones and leaves some out. The repertoire holds 170,000 or so clones, with approximately 78% as singletons. The sequencing input was PBMCs. The source is a woman between 45 and 65 years old in good health and CMV-seropositive.

V is TRBV19 and J is TRBJ2-1; TRBD2 aligns across 9 bases. CDR1 LNHDA and CDR2 SQIVND come from the germline V gene (reference sequence). This CDR3 is built from 14 residues. V lost 6 bases and J lost 5; bases outside the gene matches: 5. The CDR3 loop is CASRAASGDNEQFF. CDR3 sequence (DNA): TGTGCCAGTAGGGCGGCTAGCGGGGACAATGAGCAGTTCTTC. The full variable domain, its missing parts supplied by reference TRBV19 and TRBJ2-1, is DGGITQSPKYLFRKEGQNVTLSCEQNLNHDAMYWYRQDPGQGLRLIYYSQIVNDFQKGDIAEGYSVSREKKESFPLTVTSAQKNPTAFYLCASRAASGDNEQFFGPGTRLTVL.

J is TRBJ2-7 and V is TRBV15, with 7 bases lining up with TRBD1. This CDR3 region has 13 residues. CDR1 and CDR2 from the germline V gene are LNHNV and YYDKDF (reference sequence). Trimming removed 5 bases from V and 6 bases from J; junction bases left unmatched: 7. The CDR3 is CATSLGQISEQYF. As DNA, the CDR3 is TGTGCCACCAGCTTGGGACAGATCTCCGAGCAGTACTTC.

The chain uses TRBV6-6 and TRBJ1-1, with D perhaps matching TRBD1 (6 bases). The CDR3 sequence is 15 residues long. Germline V lookup: CDR1 MNHNY, CDR2 SVGAGI (reference sequence). Trimming removed 10 bases from V and 10 bases from J, with 28 bases in between. The CDR3 protein is CATERGAPPYQGAFF. Here the CDR3 DNA reads TGTGCCACCGAACGGGGGGCCCCCCCCTACCAGGGAGCTTTCTTT.

This clone was observed a handful of times. J is TRBJ1-2 and V is TRBV9; no clear D gene. The CDR3 loop spans 14 amino acids. The V gene's germline CDR1 is SGDLS and CDR2 YYNGEE. V shed 0 bases and J shed 8 bases, with 14 bases lying between them. The CDR3 reads CASSVGPNGEGYTF. The CDR3 nucleotides are TGTGCCAGCAGCGTAGGACCCAACGGAGAAGGCTACACCTTC.

The chain recombines TRBV6-1 with TRBJ1-1, with TRBD1 identical over 8 bases. Germline CDR1 MNHNS, CDR2 SASEGT. This CDR3 region has 13 residues. V was pared by 8 bases and J by 5 bases, with 7 bases of the junction left unmatched. This chain's CDR3 is CASPRQGSTEAFF. The CDR3 DNA follows: TGTGCCAGCCCCCGACAGGGGAGTACTGAAGCTTTCTTT.

J is TRBJ2-7 and V is TRBV11-2; a possible D gene is TRBD2 (7 bases). The germline V gene encodes CDR1 SGHAT and CDR2 FQNNGV. The V gene lost 5 bases and the J gene lost 3 bases, with 20 bases spanning the gap. This CDR3 has 16 amino acids. As DNA, the CDR3 is TGTGCCAGCAGCCTAAGCATGGGGGGGGCCCACTACGAGCAGTACTTC. Translated: CASSLSMGGAHYEQYF.

The V and J genes are TRBV9 and TRBJ1-4, with 10 bases identical to TRBD1. This CDR3 has 16 amino acids. Germline-derived CDR1 and CDR2 are SGDLS and YYNGEE. Losses at the gene ends were 0 bases for V and 8 bases for J; bases not matched to a gene: 7. CDR3 sequence reads: CASSVGDRGRGEKLFF. The CDR3 DNA is TGTGCCAGCAGCGTAGGCGACAGGGGGCGAGGGGAAAAACTGTTTTTT.

This chain joins TRBV30 and TRBJ1-6, with D hard to call. V was pared by 1 base and J by 7 bases, with 14 bases between. The CDR3 runs 15 residues. The V gene's germline CDR1 is GTSNPN and CDR2 SVGIG (reference sequence). The CDR3 sequence: CAWSAWGGINSPLHF. CDR3 nucleotide sequence: TGTGCCTGGAGTGCGTGGGGAGGGATCAATTCACCCCTCCACTTT.

The gene calls are TRBV27 and TRBJ1-1; D is perhaps TRBD1 (5 bases). V was pared by 2 bases and J by 8 bases, with 9 bases between. The CDR3 consists of 12 residues. CDR1 and CDR2 from the germline V gene are MNHEY and SMNVEV (reference sequence). The CDR3 DNA follows: TGTGCCAGCAGTTTACAAGGGGCAGAAGCTTTCTTT. It is translated as CASSLQGAEAFF.

This chain joins TRBV4-1 and TRBJ2-7; a possible D gene is TRBD2 (6 bases). CDR1 MGHRA and CDR2 YSYEKL come from the germline V gene. The ends were cut back, 0 bases at V and 2 bases at J, with 14 bases in the middle. This CDR3 comprises 16 residues. The DNA for the CDR3 is TGCGCCAGCAGCCAAGATCGGTTTAGCGGTACCTACGAGCAGTACTTC. Translation gives CASSQDRFSGTYEQYF.

This clone has more than one count but fewer than ten. The rearrangement uses TRBV7-6 and TRBJ2-7; the D gene is possibly TRBD2 (5 bases). Trimming pared 2 bases from V and 3 bases from J, leaving 14 bases between. Germline assignment: CDR1 SGHVS and CDR2 FNYEAQ. CDR3 length: 15 residues. The CDR3 spells CASSLSRTSGYEQYF. The CDR3 bases are TGTGCCAGCAGCTTAAGTCGTACCAGCGGCTACGAGCAGTACTTC.

In the case of this clone: The junction differs from germline at one of its ends, possibly a read error. The chain is built from TRBV9 and TRBJ1-1; no clear D gene. In germline, CDR1 is SGDLS, CDR2 YYNGEE. The CDR3 is 15 residues long. As DNA, the CDR3 is TGTGCCAACAGCGTAGCTCCAGGAACGAACACTGAAGCTTTCTTT. It translates to CANSVAPGTNTEAFF.

The gene calls are TRBV7-6 and TRBJ1-5, with TRBD1 identical over 7 bases. CDR1 is SGHVS and CDR2 is FNYEAQ in the germline V gene. The CDR3 extends over 14 amino acids. The trim removed 10 bases at V and 5 bases at J, leaving 11 bases unmatched. CDR3 DNA: TGTGCCACCTCGGTTGGGCAGGGGGATCAGCCCCAGCATTTT. This sequence encodes CATSVGQGDQPQHF.

This clone was seen once. The V call is TRBV11-1, the J call TRBJ2-5; D is possibly TRBD2 (5 bases). The germline V gene has CDR1 SGHAT and CDR2 FQDESV (reference sequence). Deletions cut 8 bases from V and 4 bases from J, with 11 bases between. CDR3 length: 12 amino acids. The CDR3 sequence: CASSRRGETQYF. CDR3 DNA: TGTGCCAGCTCACGACGGGGAGAGACCCAGTACTTC.

J is TRBJ2-1 and V is TRBV19, with a tentative D call TRBD2 (6 bases). With 5 bases removed from V and 5 bases from J, the gap between germline ends came to 13 bases. The CDR3 is 14 residues long. Germline V gene sequence: CDR1 LNHDA, CDR2 SQIVND (reference sequence). The CDR3 region is CASSAPGLNNEQFF. The DNA for the CDR3 is TGTGCCAGTAGTGCCCCTGGACTAAACAATGAGCAGTTCTTC.

The V and J genes are TRBV11-2 and TRBJ2-3; D may be TRBD2 (5 bases). Germline CDR1 is SGHAT and CDR2 is FQNNGV. Trimming took 2 bases from V and 10 from J, leaving 13 bases between them. The CDR3 is made up of 13 amino acids. The CDR3 bases are TGTGCCAGCAGCTTATCTCGGGGTCGGTCGCAGTATTTT. Translating gives CASSLSRGRSQYF. The whole variable domain, remainder taken from reference TRBV11-2 and TRBJ2-3, is EAGVAQSPRYKIIEKRQSVAFWCNPISGHATLYWYQQILGQGPKLLIQFQNNGVVDDSQLPKDRFSAERLKGVDSTLKIQPAKLEDSAVYLCASSLSRGRSQYFGPGTRLTVL.

The chain links TRBV6-1 to TRBJ1-5; no definite D call. Deletions cut 2 bases from V and 3 bases from J, with 8 bases between. Germline lookup yields CDR1 MNHNS and CDR2 SASEGT. There are 14 residues in the CDR3. CDR3 in amino acids: CASSESYNNQPQHF. The CDR3 coding sequence is TGTGCCAGCAGTGAAAGCTATAACAATCAGCCCCAGCATTTT.

The V and J genes are TRBV5-1 and TRBJ2-7; TRBD2 agrees at 15 bases. This CDR3 is built from 16 residues. Germline values: CDR1 SGHRS, CDR2 YFSETQ. J gave up 5 bases and V 4 bases, and 7 bases lay outside the gene matches. CDR3 protein: CASSPGLAGGLDEQYF. The CDR3 DNA reads as TGCGCCAGCAGCCCGGGACTAGCGGGGGGATTGGACGAGCAGTACTTC.

The chain combines TRBV5-1 with TRBJ1-2; 8 nucleotides align to TRBD1. Trimming at V came to 5 bases and at J to 2 bases, leaving 5 bases not matched to a gene. Per germline, CDR1 SGHRS and CDR2 YFSETQ. The CDR3 covers 14 residues. CDR3 loop: CASRKTGGNYGYTF. The DNA of the CDR3 is TGCGCCAGCAGAAAAACAGGGGGAAACTATGGCTACACCTTC.

The genes are TRBV5-6 and TRBJ2-2; a weak D match, TRBD2 (6 bases). Germline V lookup: CDR1 SGHDT, CDR2 YYEEEE. With 0 bases removed from V and 5 bases from J, the gap between germline ends came to 14 bases. CDR3 length equals 16 residues. CDR3 DNA: TGTGCCAGCAGCTTGGAGGCTAGCGTATCGACCGGGGAGCTGTTTTTT. It codes for CASSLEASVSTGELFF. The variable domain in full, completed from reference TRBV5-6 and TRBJ2-2, reads DAGVTQSPTHLIKTRGQQVTLRCSPKSGHDTVSWYQQALGQGPQFIFQYYEEEERQRGNFPDRFSGHQFPNYSSELNVNALLLGDSALYLCASSLEASVSTGELFFGEGSRLTVL.